This TCR beta chain was captured by sequencing in a study of T cells expressing NK-cell markers. Details on this clonotype: The antigen is not known.

Study observations and caveats: No clear determination of HCMV specificity was made for expanded NKG2C+ T cell clones. Dominant NKG2C+ clonotypes made up roughly 1.0-7.5% of CD8+ T cells in several donors.

The CDR3 totals 14 residues. In generating TCR beta cDNA, 5'RACE template switching with UMIs was used. From the 5' RACE reads, TCRdb lists one entry per CDR3 protein and no DNA. This listing includes about 450,000 distinct CDR3 sequences. This TCR was sampled from a woman between 18 and 69 years old in good health. The rearrangement links TRBV12-3 or TRBV12-4 to TRBJ2-1; TCRdb returns TRBD1, unconfirmable since there is no DNA. The sample was blood T cells: a sorted CD56 or NKG2C T cell subset, CD4+ or CD8+ T cells, or bulk PBMC T cells (not recorded which). The CDR3 reads CASSCPEDYNEQFF.